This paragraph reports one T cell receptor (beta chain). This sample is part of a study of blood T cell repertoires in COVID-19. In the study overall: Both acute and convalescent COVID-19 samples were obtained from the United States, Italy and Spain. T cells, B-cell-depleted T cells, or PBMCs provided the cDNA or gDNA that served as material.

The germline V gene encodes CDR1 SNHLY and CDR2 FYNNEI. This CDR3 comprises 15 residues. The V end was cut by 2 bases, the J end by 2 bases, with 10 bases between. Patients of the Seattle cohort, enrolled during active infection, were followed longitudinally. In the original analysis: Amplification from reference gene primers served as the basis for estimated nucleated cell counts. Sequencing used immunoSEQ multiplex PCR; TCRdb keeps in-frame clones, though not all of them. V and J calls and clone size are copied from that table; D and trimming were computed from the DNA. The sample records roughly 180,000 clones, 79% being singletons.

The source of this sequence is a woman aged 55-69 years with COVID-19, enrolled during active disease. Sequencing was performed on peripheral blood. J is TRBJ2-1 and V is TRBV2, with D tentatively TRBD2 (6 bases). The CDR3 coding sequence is TGTGCCAGCAGTGAACTAGGAGGGGCCTACAATGAGCAGTTCTTC. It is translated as CASSELGGAYNEQFF.